This TCR beta chain comes out of a study of regulatory T cells in long-lasting Graves disease. General study points: Between persistent patients, about 2,700 public clonotypes were shared, exceeding the approximately 990 shared between new patients.

For TCR beta, libraries came from iRepertoire HTBI primers and Arm-PCR of CDR3 regions. TCRdb fed the multiplex PCR reads into MiXCR, producing one record per CDR3 protein. Of about 530,000 distinct CDR3 sequences in the sample, about 16% were seen once. Noted time point: newly diagnosed GD, antithyroid drugs for less than 3 months. The authors made the TCR library using RNA they extracted from PBMCs. This clonotype was seen many times. What it recognizes is unknown. This sample also belongs to another study, concerning T cells in Graves' hyperthyroidism and ophthalmopathy.

The sequence was collected from a woman aged 35-65 years with Graves disease. This sample comprised peripheral blood mononuclear cells (PBMCs), obtained at new diagnosis, from a patient treated with antithyroid drugs.

For the CDR3, the DNA is TGTGCCAGCAGTTACTCTATCGGGGGGGCGATGGACGAGCAGTACTTC. This gives the protein CASSYSIGGAMDEQYF. The chain combines TRBV6-5 with TRBJ2-7; 8 bases match TRBD2. This CDR3 region has 16 residues. Looked up from germline, CDR1 is MNHEY and CDR2 is SVGAGI. V lost 0 bases and J lost 5; bases outside the gene matches: 9.